A single sample is the source of the 29 T cell receptor beta chains below, sequenced in a study of cytomegalovirus exposure and HLA in healthy donors. Primers for the PCR totalled 60 Vbeta and 13 Jbeta. Produced via immunoSEQ multiplex PCR; TCRdb's table is partial and in-frame only. The data show roughly 120,000 clones, around 76% seen once. The sequenced sample consisted of PBMCs. These receptors were collected from a woman aged 55-75 years in good health and CMV-seropositive.

The chain uses TRBV19 and TRBJ2-5; unclear D gene. Trimming stripped 3 bases from V and 3 bases from J, with 14 bases between. The germline V gene has CDR1 LNHDA and CDR2 SQIVND (reference sequence). There are 15 residues in the CDR3. CDR3: CASSIKGGGEETQYF. The CDR3 DNA reads TGTGCCAGTAGTATTAAAGGTGGTGGAGAAGAGACCCAGTACTTC.

This clone was counted a single time. The chain recombines TRBV18 with TRBJ2-7; TRBD2 aligns across 9 bases. The CDR3 runs 16 residues. CDR1 and CDR2 (germline): KGHSH, LQKENI. The J segment lost 2 bases and the V segment lost 0 bases, leaving 5 bases of the junction unmatched. Here the CDR3 reads CASSPPFQRGAYEQYF. The CDR3 DNA reads as TGTGCCAGCTCACCACCGTTCCAGCGGGGGGCCTACGAGCAGTACTTC.

The chain employs TRBV28 and TRBJ2-7; no definite D call. Germline CDR1 and CDR2: MDHEN and SYDVKM. This CDR3 has 12 amino acids. V was shortened by 2 bases and J by 3 bases, with 5 bases between the two germline ends. The CDR3: CASSLTYYEQYF. The CDR3 DNA reads TGTGCCAGCAGTTTAACCTACTACGAGCAGTACTTC.

The V gene is TRBV11-3, the J gene TRBJ2-2; TRBD1 agrees at 7 bases. The CDR3 is 15 residues long. Germline-derived CDR1 and CDR2 are SGHNT and YENEEA. V shed 3 bases and J 4 bases; nucleotides not matched to a gene: 5. In DNA, the CDR3 is TGTGCCAGCAGCTTCGGGGCAGGGGGCACCGGGGAGCTGTTTTTT. Protein product: CASSFGAGGTGELFF.

The chain combines TRBV29-1 with TRBJ1-1; 7 bases fit TRBD1. The germline CDR1 and CDR2 sequences are SQVTM and ANQGSEA. V dropped 4 bases and J dropped 1; count of bases not matched to a gene: 3. There are 13 residues in the CDR3. CDR3 protein: CSVAGQPNTEAFF. The CDR3 DNA sequence: TGCAGCGTTGCGGGACAGCCGAACACTGAAGCTTTCTTT.

The chain combines TRBV5-4 with TRBJ1-3, with D possibly matching TRBD1 (5 bases). V was clipped by 3 bases and J by 9 bases, with 28 bases between them. The CDR3 length is 18 residues. CDR1 is SGHNT, CDR2 YYREEE, per germline (reference sequence). CDR3 protein: CASSSYRRVAPVFVTIYF. The CDR3, as DNA: TGTGCCAGCAGCTCGTACAGGCGTGTGGCCCCAGTTTTTGTCACCATATATTTT. Complete variable domain (other parts from reference TRBV5-4 and TRBJ1-3): ETGVTQSPTHLIKTRGQQVTLRCSSQSGHNTVSWYQQALGQGPQFIFQYYREEENGRGNFPPRFSGLQFPNYSSELNVNALELDDSALYLCASSSYRRVAPVFVTIYFGEGSWLTVV.

The rearrangement joins TRBV11-2 to TRBJ1-1, with TRBD1 matching over 9 bases. The CDR3 extends over 17 amino acids. J lost 2 bases, V lost 5 bases, and 12 bases had no gene match. From germline, CDR1 is SGHAT and CDR2 FQNNGV. The CDR3 DNA reads as TGTGCCAGCAGCAGAAACCCCCCGGGACAGGGTAACACTGAAGCTTTCTTT. It is translated as CASSRNPPGQGNTEAFF.

The chain combines TRBV25-1 with TRBJ2-3, with a weak D call TRBD1 (5 bases). Germline V gives CDR1 MGHDK, CDR2 SYGVNS. V shed 3 bases and J shed 4 bases, with 14 bases lying between them. CDR3 length: 15 amino acids. In DNA, the CDR3 is TGTGCCAGCAGTGATGTTCAGGGTAATTCAGATACGCAGTATTTT. Amino acid sequence: CASSDVQGNSDTQYF.

The rearrangement joins TRBV4-3 to TRBJ1-5, with TRBD1 matching 8 bases. This CDR3 spans 14 amino acids. CDR1 is LGHNA, CDR2 YSLEER, per germline. V dropped 2 bases and J dropped 4; count of bases not matched to a gene: 1. For the CDR3, the DNA is TGCGCCAGCAGCCAAAACAGGGGGAATCAGCCCCAGCATTTT. Translation: CASSQNRGNQPQHF.

Of note for this clone: One end of the junction fails to match germline, which may point to a read error. This chain uses TRBV4-2 with TRBJ1-1; D is possibly TRBD1 (6 bases). The germline gives CDR1 LGHNA, CDR2 YNFKEQ. The CDR3 sequence is 16 residues long. The CDR3 sequence: CASSQDLGRGNTEAFF. The CDR3 bases are TGTGCCAGCAGTCAAGACTTAGGCAGGGGGAACACTGAAGCTTTCTTT.

The chain recombines TRBV19 with TRBJ2-7; no reliable D call. This CDR3 has 17 amino acids. Germline CDR1 reads LNHDA; CDR2 reads SQIVND (reference sequence). Trimming left V 7 bases short and J 0 bases short, with 22 bases between. As DNA, the CDR3 is TGTGCCAGTACGTATCGAGCGATGGGTGTGGGCTCCTACGAGCAGTACTTC. It yields the protein CASTYRAMGVGSYEQYF.

The J gene is TRBJ1-2, the V gene TRBV7-2, with D uncertain. Trimming took 0 bases from V and 5 from J, leaving 4 bases between them. The V gene's germline CDR1 is SGHTA and CDR2 FQGNSA. The CDR3 has 12 amino acids. For the CDR3, the DNA is TGTGCCAGCAGCTTAGCCGGTTATGGCTACACCTTC. Translation gives CASSLAGYGYTF.

The V gene is TRBV19, the J gene TRBJ2-2; D not resolved. The germline CDR1 and CDR2 sequences are LNHDA and SQIVND (reference sequence). CDR3 length: 15 amino acids. Trimming stripped 3 bases from V and 0 bases from J, with 8 bases between. In nucleotides, the CDR3 is TGTGCCAGTAGTATTGCGCCCTCGAACACCGGGGAGCTGTTTTTT. Protein: CASSIAPSNTGELFF.

The V gene is TRBV9, the J gene TRBJ2-1, with D possibly being TRBD1 (6 bases). Trimming pared 0 bases from V and 0 bases from J, leaving 7 bases between. The CDR3 covers 15 residues. From germline, CDR1 is SGDLS and CDR2 YYNGEE. The CDR3 here is CASSVAGDSYNEQFF. CDR3 DNA: TGTGCCAGCAGCGTAGCAGGGGACTCCTACAATGAGCAGTTCTTC.

V usage is TRBV7-9 and J usage is TRBJ2-1, with 10 bases lining up with TRBD2. The CDR3 runs 19 residues. After removal of 3 bases from V and 1 base from J, the junction contained 12 bases not matched to a gene. Germline-derived CDR1 and CDR2 are SEHNR and FQNEAQ (reference sequence). CDR3 sequence (DNA): TGTGCCAGCAGCTTCTTCGGTCTAGCGGGAGAGAGGTCCTACAATGAGCAGTTCTTC. Translated: CASSFFGLAGERSYNEQFF. Supplemented by reference TRBV7-9 and TRBJ2-1, the full variable domain reads DTGVSQNPRHKITKRGQNVTFRCDPISEHNRLYWYRQTLGQGPEFLTYFQNEAQLEKSRLLSDRFSAERPKGSFSTLEIQRTEQGDSAMYLCASSFFGLAGERSYNEQFFGPGTRLTVL.

This clone was picked up one time. V is TRBV12-5 and J is TRBJ2-1, with 14 bases that match TRBD2. There are 19 residues in the CDR3. Unmatched junction bases numbered 9, after V lost 1 base and J lost 4 bases. In germline, CDR1 is LGHNT, CDR2 FRNRAP. DNA for the CDR3: TGTGCTAGTGGTTTGGAAGGGACTAGCGGGAGCAATTGGTACAATGAGCAGTTCTTC. This codes for CASGLEGTSGSNWYNEQFF.

The rearrangement joins TRBV14 to TRBJ1-2; TRBD1 agrees at 8 bases. The CDR3 sequence is 13 residues long. V was pared by 4 bases and J by 4 bases, with 2 bases of the junction left unmatched. The germline CDR1 and CDR2 sequences are SGHDN and FVKESK. Here the CDR3 DNA reads TGTGCCAGCAGCCCCGACAGGGGCTATGGCTACACCTTC. Translated, it gives CASSPDRGYGYTF. The variable domain in full, with the rest retrieved from reference TRBV14 and TRBJ1-2, is EAGVTQFPSHSVIEKGQTVTLRCDPISGHDNLYWYRRVMGKEIKFLLHFVKESKQDESGMPNNRFLAERTGGTYSTLKVQPAELEDSGVYFCASSPDRGYGYTFGSGTRLTVV.

The chain recombines TRBV5-1 with TRBJ2-5; TRBD2 matches 12 bases. The J segment lost 2 bases and the V segment lost 3 bases, leaving 5 bases of the junction unmatched. The CDR3 runs 16 residues. From germline, CDR1 is SGHRS and CDR2 YFSETQ. In nucleotides, the CDR3 is TGCGCCAGCAGCTCGACTAGCGGGAGATTACAAGAGACCCAGTACTTC. Its protein product is CASSSTSGRLQETQYF.

The rearrangement uses TRBV18 and TRBJ2-6; 7 nucleotides line up with TRBD2. Trimming took 6 bases from V and 1 from J; bases not matched to a gene: 15. The V gene's germline CDR1 is KGHSH and CDR2 LQKENI. The CDR3 is 19 residues long. CDR3 residues: CASSQLTGRRFSGANVLTF. The CDR3 nucleotides are TGTGCCAGCTCGCAATTAACCGGGAGGAGGTTTTCTGGGGCCAACGTCCTGACTTTC.

Remarks on this clone: Germline is not matched at one junction end, which may reflect a read error. V gene TRBV9 combines with J gene TRBJ2-5; 7 positions agree with TRBD2. The CDR3 sequence is 16 residues long. The germline gives CDR1 SGDLS, CDR2 YYNGEE. In DNA form, the CDR3 reads TGTGCCAGCAGCGTAGACGCGGGGGATATCCAAGAAACCCAGTACTTC. This sequence encodes CASSVDAGDIQETQYF.

The gene calls are TRBV29-1 and TRBJ1-1; D is perhaps TRBD1 (5 bases). Germline assignment: CDR1 SQVTM and CDR2 ANQGSEA. The CDR3 runs to 13 residues. V lost 5 bases and J 3 bases, leaving 13 bases between the germline ends. The CDR3 coding sequence is TGCAGCGTTCCTCCGACAGTTTACACTGAAGCTTTCTTT. Protein sequence: CSVPPTVYTEAFF.

The rearrangement links TRBV7-9 to TRBJ2-7; 12 bases fit TRBD1. After removal of 5 bases from V and 4 bases from J, the junction contained 3 bases not matched to a gene. Germline V gene data show CDR1 as SEHNR and CDR2 as FQNEAQ (reference sequence). The CDR3 is 14 amino acids. CDR3 sequence reads: CASSRGQGAYEQYF. DNA for the CDR3: TGTGCCAGCAGCCGGGGACAGGGGGCGTACGAGCAGTACTTC.

This chain connects TRBV19 to TRBJ2-3; TRBD2 might be the D (5 bases). CDR1 is LNHDA, CDR2 SQIVND, per germline (reference sequence). The CDR3 consists of 13 residues. Trimming removed 2 bases from V and 6 bases from J, with 9 bases in between. CDR3 sequence: CASSIFGEDTQYF. CDR3 nucleotide sequence: TGTGCCAGTAGTATATTCGGGGAGGATACGCAGTATTTT.

This clone is a singleton in its sample. The chain uses TRBV4-3 and TRBJ2-5; 10 bases fit TRBD1. Germline-derived CDR1 and CDR2 are LGHNA and YSLEER. V shed 1 base, J shed 4 bases, and the junction held 3 bases outside the gene matches. This CDR3 region has 15 residues. The CDR3 loop is CASSQGQGARETQYF. CDR3 coding DNA: TGCGCCAGCAGCCAAGGACAGGGGGCCCGAGAGACCCAGTACTTC.

This chain joins TRBV7-8 and TRBJ1-2, with D possibly matching TRBD1 (6 bases). The CDR3 has 14 amino acids. The V end was cut by 5 bases, the J end by 4 bases, with 14 bases between. Germline CDR1 reads SGHVS; CDR2 reads FQNEAQ. DNA of the CDR3: TGTGCCAGCAGCCTCCCGGGAGGGGGCTATGGCTACACCTTC. Its translation: CASSLPGGGYGYTF.

The V gene is TRBV2, the J gene TRBJ1-1; TRBD1 matches at 8 bases. V was clipped by 5 bases and J by 4 bases; unmatched bases: 12. Germline values: CDR1 SNHLY, CDR2 FYNNEI. The CDR3 spans 16 residues. The DNA of the CDR3 is TGTGCCAGCAGTAAGAGAGGACAGGGAGCACGCACTGAAGCTTTCTTT. It yields the protein CASSKRGQGARTEAFF.

The chain has TRBV7-3 and TRBJ2-3, with D unclear. The germline gives CDR1 SGHTA, CDR2 FQGTGA. The germline V and J ends were trimmed by 10 bases and 4 bases, with 18 bases remaining between them. The CDR3 consists of 14 residues. The CDR3 loop reads CATAVAPHADTQYF. CDR3 bases: TGTGCCACCGCAGTTGCCCCACACGCAGATACGCAGTATTTT.

This clone was seen a handful of times. This sequence joins TRBV7-9 and TRBJ1-1; D gene unclear. This CDR3 region has 16 residues. V was pared by 1 base and J by 4 bases, with 16 bases between. Germline V lookup: CDR1 SEHNR, CDR2 FQNEAQ (reference sequence). The CDR3 DNA reads as TGTGCCAGCAGCTTAGTCGGTTTGCCGGGGAGCACTGAAGCTTTCTTT. It specifies CASSLVGLPGSTEAFF.

This chain connects TRBV19 to TRBJ2-2; D not resolved. Per germline, CDR1 LNHDA and CDR2 SQIVND (reference sequence). V was pared by 6 bases and J by 1 base, with 15 bases between. This CDR3 comprises 16 residues. CDR3 sequence (DNA): TGTGCCAGTAGGCGATTTGATACGAGGAACACCGGGGAGCTGTTTTTT. Translating it yields CASRRFDTRNTGELFF.